This TCR beta chain emerged from a study of blood T cell repertoires in COVID-19. Study context: T cells, B-cell-depleted T cells, or PBMCs provided the cDNA or gDNA that served as material.

CDR1 is SGHTA, CDR2 FQGNSA, per germline. The V end lost 6 bases, the J end lost 8 bases, and 13 bases lay between the germline ends. CDR3 length equals 13 residues. Assay used: immunoSEQ multiplex PCR; TCRdb lists only in-frame clones, some missing. The sample has about half a million clones; approximately 83% are singletons. Sequencing used peripheral blood. This sequence was found in a human donor in a cohort sampled during active COVID-19. The chain carries TRBV7-2 and TRBJ1-4; possibly TRBD1 for D (5 bases). The CDR3 loop is CASSWGPGEKLFF. The CDR3 DNA reads TGTGCCAGCAGTTGGGGCCCTGGAGAAAAACTGTTTTTT.